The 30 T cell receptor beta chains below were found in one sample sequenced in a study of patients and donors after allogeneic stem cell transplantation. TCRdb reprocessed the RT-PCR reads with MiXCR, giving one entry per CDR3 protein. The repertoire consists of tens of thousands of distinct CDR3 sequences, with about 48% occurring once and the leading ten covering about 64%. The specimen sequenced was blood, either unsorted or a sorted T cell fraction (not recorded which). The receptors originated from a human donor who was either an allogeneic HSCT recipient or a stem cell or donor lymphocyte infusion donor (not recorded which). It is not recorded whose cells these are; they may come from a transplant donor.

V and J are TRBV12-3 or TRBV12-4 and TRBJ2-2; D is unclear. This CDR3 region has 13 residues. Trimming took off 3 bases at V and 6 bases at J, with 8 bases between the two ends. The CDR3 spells CASSFRASGELFF. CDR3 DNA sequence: TGTGCCAGCAGTTTTAGGGCCTCCGGGGAGCTGTTTTTT.

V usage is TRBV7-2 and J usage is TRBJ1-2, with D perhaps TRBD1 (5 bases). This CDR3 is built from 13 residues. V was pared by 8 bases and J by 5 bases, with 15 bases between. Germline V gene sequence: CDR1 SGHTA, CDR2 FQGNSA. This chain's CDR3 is CASRGGTGYGYTF. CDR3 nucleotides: TGTGCCAGCCGGGGCGGGACGGGATATGGCTACACCTTC.

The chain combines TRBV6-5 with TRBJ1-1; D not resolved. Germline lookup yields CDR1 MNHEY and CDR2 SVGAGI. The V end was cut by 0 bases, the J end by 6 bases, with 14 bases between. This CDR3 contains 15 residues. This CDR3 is CASSYSSVVFSEAFF. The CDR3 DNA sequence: TGTGCCAGCAGTTACTCGAGCGTGGTATTTTCTGAAGCTTTCTTT.

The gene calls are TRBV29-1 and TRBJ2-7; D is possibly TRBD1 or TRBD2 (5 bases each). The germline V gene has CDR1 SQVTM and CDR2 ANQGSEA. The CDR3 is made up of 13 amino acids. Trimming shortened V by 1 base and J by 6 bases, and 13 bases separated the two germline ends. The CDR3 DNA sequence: TGCAGCGTTGAAGGGAGCGTGAGGGGCGAGCAGTACTTC. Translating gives CSVEGSVRGEQYF.

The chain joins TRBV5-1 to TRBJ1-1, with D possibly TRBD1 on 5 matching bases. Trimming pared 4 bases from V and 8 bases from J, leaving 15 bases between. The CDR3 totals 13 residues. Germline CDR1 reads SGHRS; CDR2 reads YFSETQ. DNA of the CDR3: TGCGCCAGCAGCCTCTTGGGAGACAGCGAAGCTTTCTTT. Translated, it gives CASSLLGDSEAFF.

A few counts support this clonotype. In DNA, the CDR3 is TGTGCCAGCAGTTACTCTTGGGGTAGCAATCAGCCCCAGCATTTT. Residues: CASSYSWGSNQPQHF. V gene TRBV6-5 combines with J gene TRBJ1-5; no clear D. Trimming shortened V by 0 bases and J by 0 bases, and 6 bases separated the two germline ends. The germline CDR1 and CDR2 sequences are MNHEY and SVGAGI. The CDR3 consists of 15 residues.

The CDR3 is CASSIPPGDNSPLHF. DNA for the CDR3: TGTGCCAGCAGCATCCCCCCAGGGGACAATTCACCCCTCCACTTT. V is TRBV28 and J is TRBJ1-6; tentatively, D is TRBD1 (6 bases). The CDR3 has 15 amino acids. From germline, CDR1 is MDHEN and CDR2 SYDVKM. V was cut by 6 bases and J by 7 bases, with 16 bases left in between.

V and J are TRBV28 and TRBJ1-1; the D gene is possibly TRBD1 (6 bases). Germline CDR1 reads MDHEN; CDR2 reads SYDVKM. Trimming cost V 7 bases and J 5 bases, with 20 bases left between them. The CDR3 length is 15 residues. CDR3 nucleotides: TGTGCCAGCACCGCAGGTGCGGGGGCGCGAACTGAAGCTTTCTTT. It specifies CASTAGAGARTEAFF.

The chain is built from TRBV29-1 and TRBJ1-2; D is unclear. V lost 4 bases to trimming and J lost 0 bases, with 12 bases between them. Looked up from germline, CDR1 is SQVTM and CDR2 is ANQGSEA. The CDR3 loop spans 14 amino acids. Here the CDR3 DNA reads TGCAGCGTTGGAGCTAAGTTCTCTAACTATGGCTACACCTTC. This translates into CSVGAKFSNYGYTF.

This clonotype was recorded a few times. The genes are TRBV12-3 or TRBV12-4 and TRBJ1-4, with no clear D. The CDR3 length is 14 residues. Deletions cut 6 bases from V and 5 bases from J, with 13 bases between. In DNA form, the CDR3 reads TGTGCCAGCAGGCACGATTTGGAAAATGAAAAACTGTTTTTT. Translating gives CASRHDLENEKLFF.

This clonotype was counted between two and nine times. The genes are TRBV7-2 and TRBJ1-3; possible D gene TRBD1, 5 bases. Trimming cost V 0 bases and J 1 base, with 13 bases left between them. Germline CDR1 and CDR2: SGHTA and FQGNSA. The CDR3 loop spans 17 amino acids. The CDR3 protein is CASSLANGATSGNTIYF. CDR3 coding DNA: TGTGCCAGCAGCTTAGCCAACGGGGCCACATCTGGAAACACCATATATTTT.

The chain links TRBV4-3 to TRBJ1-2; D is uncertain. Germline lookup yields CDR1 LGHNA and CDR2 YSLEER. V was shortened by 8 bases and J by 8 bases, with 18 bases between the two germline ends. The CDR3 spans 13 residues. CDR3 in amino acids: CASALLGSEGYTF. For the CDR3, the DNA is TGCGCCAGCGCCCTCCTAGGGTCTGAAGGCTACACCTTC.

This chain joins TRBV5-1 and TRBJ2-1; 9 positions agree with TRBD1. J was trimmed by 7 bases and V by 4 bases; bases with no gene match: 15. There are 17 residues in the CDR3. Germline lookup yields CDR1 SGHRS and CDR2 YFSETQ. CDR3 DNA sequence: TGCGCCAGCAGCCGCTTATCCTCCGGGACAGGGTGGAATGAGCAGTTCTTC. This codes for CASSRLSSGTGWNEQFF.

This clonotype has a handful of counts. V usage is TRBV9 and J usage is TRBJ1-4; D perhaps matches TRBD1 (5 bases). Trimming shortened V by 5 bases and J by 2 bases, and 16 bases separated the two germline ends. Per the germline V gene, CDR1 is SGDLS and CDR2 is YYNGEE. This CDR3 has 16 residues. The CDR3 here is CASSRGTGNTNEKLFF. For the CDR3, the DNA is TGTGCCAGCAGTCGGGGGACGGGGAATACTAATGAAAAACTGTTTTTT.

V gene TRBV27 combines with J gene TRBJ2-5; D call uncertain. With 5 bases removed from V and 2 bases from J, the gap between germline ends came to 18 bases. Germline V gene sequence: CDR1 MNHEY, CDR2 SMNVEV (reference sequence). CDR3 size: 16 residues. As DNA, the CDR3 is TGTGCCAGCAGTCCCCGACTCATACTTCGGCAAGAGACCCAGTACTTC. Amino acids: CASSPRLILRQETQYF.

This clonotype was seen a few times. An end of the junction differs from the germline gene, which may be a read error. CDR3 nucleotide sequence: TGTGCCAGCAGTCTAGCCCCCCAGTATCAGCCCCAGCATTTT. This translates into CASSLAPQYQPQHF. The chain joins TRBV12-3 or TRBV12-4 to TRBJ1-5, with D unresolved. This CDR3 region has 14 residues.

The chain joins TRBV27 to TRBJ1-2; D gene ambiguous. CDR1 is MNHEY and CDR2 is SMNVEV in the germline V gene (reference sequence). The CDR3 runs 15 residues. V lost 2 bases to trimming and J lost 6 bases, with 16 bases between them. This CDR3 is CASSLIADVPHGYTF. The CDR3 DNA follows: TGTGCCAGCAGTTTAATTGCTGACGTACCTCATGGCTACACCTTC.

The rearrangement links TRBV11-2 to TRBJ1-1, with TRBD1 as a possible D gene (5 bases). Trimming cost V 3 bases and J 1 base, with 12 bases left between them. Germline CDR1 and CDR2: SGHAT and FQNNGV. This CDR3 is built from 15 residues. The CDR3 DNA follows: TGTGCCAGCAGCTTTCGAAGCAGGGAGAACACTGAAGCTTTCTTT. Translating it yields CASSFRSRENTEAFF.

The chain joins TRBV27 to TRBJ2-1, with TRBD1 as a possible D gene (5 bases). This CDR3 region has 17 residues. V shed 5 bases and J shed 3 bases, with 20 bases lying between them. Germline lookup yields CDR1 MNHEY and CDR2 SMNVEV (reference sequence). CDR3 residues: CASSPDSPTHYYNEQFF. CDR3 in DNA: TGTGCCAGCAGTCCAGACAGCCCGACCCACTACTACAATGAGCAGTTCTTC.

The CDR3 here is CASSVRGGSAFF. In nucleotides, the CDR3 is TGTGCCAGCAGTGTCAGGGGAGGCTCGGCTTTCTTT. The gene calls are TRBV27 and TRBJ1-1; D might be TRBD1 (6 bases). Germline CDR1 and CDR2: MNHEY and SMNVEV (reference sequence). The CDR3 contains 12 residues. Trimming cost V 5 bases and J 11 bases, with 15 bases left between them.

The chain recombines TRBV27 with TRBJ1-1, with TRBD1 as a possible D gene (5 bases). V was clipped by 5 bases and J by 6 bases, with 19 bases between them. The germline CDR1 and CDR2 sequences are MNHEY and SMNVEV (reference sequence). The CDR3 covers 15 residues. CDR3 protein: CASSGTKGLGAEAFF. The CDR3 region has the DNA TGTGCCAGCAGTGGGACTAAGGGGCTAGGGGCTGAAGCTTTCTTT.

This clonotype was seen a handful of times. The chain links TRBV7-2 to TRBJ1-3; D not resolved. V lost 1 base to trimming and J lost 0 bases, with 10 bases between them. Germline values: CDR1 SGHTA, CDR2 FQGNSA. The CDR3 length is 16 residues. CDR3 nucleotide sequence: TGTGCCAGCAGCTTAGAAGGCACTTACTCTGGAAACACCATATATTTT. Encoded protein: CASSLEGTYSGNTIYF.

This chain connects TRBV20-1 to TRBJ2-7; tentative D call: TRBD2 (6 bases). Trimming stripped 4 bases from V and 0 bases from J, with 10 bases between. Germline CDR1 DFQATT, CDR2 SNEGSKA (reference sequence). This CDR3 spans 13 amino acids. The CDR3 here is CSATGTFSYEQYF. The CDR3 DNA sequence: TGCAGTGCTACGGGGACTTTCTCCTACGAGCAGTACTTC.

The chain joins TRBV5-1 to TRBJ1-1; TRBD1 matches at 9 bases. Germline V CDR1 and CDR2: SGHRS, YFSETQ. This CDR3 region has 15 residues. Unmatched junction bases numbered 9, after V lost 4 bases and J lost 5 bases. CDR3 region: CASSARQGEWTEAFF. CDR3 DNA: TGCGCCAGCAGCGCCCGACAGGGGGAATGGACTGAAGCTTTCTTT.

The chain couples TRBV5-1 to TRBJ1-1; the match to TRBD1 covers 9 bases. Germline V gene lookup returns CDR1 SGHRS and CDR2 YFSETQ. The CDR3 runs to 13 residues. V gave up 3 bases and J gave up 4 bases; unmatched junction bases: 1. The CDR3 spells CASSWTGVTEAFF. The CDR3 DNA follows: TGCGCCAGCAGCTGGACAGGGGTCACTGAAGCTTTCTTT.

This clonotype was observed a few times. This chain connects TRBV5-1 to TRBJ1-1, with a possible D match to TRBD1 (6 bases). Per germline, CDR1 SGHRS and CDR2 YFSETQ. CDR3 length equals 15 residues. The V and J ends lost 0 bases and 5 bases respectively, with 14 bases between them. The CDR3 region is CASSLAGAAETEAFF. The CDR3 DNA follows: TGCGCCAGCAGCTTGGCAGGGGCGGCCGAAACTGAAGCTTTCTTT.

CDR3 protein: CASSPSYRGAANEKLFF. CDR3 in DNA: TGTGCCAGCAGCCCCTCGTATCGGGGGGCAGCTAATGAAAAACTGTTTTTT. The chain uses TRBV7-2 and TRBJ1-4; D is perhaps TRBD1 (6 bases). There are 17 residues in the CDR3. Trimming took 5 bases from V and 3 from J, leaving 19 bases between them. In germline, CDR1 is SGHTA, CDR2 FQGNSA.

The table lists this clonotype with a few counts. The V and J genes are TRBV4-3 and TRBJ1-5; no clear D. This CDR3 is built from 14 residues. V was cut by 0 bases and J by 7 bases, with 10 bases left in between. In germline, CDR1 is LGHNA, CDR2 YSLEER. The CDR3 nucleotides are TGCGCCAGCAGCCAAGAGGTAGGCGGCCAGCCCCAGCATTTT. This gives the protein CASSQEVGGQPQHF.

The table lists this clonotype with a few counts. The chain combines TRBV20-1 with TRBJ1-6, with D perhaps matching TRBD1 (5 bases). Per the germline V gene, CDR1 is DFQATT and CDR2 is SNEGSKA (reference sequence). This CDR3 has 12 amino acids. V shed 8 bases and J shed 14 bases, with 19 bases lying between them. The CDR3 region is CSLRDDTSSLHF. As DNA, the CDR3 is TGCAGTCTCCGGGACGACACCTCGTCCCTCCACTTT.

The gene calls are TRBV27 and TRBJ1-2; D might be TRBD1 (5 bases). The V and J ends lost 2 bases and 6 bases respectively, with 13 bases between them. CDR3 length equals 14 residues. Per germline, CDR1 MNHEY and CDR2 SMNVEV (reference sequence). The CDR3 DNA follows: TGTGCCAGCAGTTTAGCTCAGGGCTTTCATGGCTACACCTTC. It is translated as CASSLAQGFHGYTF.